The entry that follows covers one T cell receptor (beta chain) sequence. The antigen is undetermined. For every subset, genomic DNA was evenly distributed across several immunoSEQ plates. Authors' data handling: Junction-only sequences produced by ImmunoSEQ had no quality scores, so filtering differed. Measured with immunoSEQ multiplex PCR; TCRdb has only the in-frame clones, and not every one. That table gives V, J and clone size, and the DNA gave D and trimming. The sample consists of 550,000 to 700,000 clones, 73% of them appearing once. The data belong to a study of shared clonotypes between healthy human individuals. General study points: The naive CD4 repertoires of a handful of donors were compared, and around 4.9% of clonotypes were shared.

After removal of 0 bases from V and 3 bases from J, the junction contained 2 bases not matched to a gene. This CDR3 region has 15 residues. From germline, CDR1 is SGHRS and CDR2 YFSETQ. This chain connects TRBV5-1 to TRBJ2-7, with 11 positions matching TRBD2. The clonotype originates from a woman aged 25 to 39 in good health. The sequenced sample consisted of memory CD4+ T cells sorted from blood. Subset denoted: CD45RA-negative fraction. The CDR3 here is CASSLVGTSGYEQYF. DNA of the CDR3: TGCGCCAGCAGCTTGGTTGGGACTAGCGGCTACGAGCAGTACTTC.